A selection of T cell receptor beta chains follows, all from one sample in a study of glioma-infiltrating T cells. Via MiXCR, TCRdb re-called the multiplex PCR reads, giving one row per CDR3 protein. The table includes 150,000 or so distinct CDR3 sequences, about 39% detected once. The sample taken for sequencing was glioma tissue, nonneoplastic brain tissue, or PBMCs (not recorded which). These receptors all stem from a human donor with low-grade glioma or glioblastoma, undergoing nonglioma brain surgery, or in good health (not recorded which). Both conserved end residues are part of each CDR3. D genes are given only for firm matches. Clone size is stated in some rows and not others, as once, few, many or a class when expanded.

15,.,TRBV11-2,TRBJ2-3,.,TGTGCCAGCAGCTTAACCGGGGGGCAAACAGATACGCAGTATTTT,CASSLTGGQTDTQYF
15,.,TRBV20-1,TRBJ2-7,TRBD1,TGCAGTGCGTCTAAGGGTTGGACAGGCTCCTACGAGCAGTACTTC,CSASKGWTGSYEQYF
15,few,TRBV27,TRBJ1-2,TRBD1,TGTGCCAGCAGTTTACACAGGGGGCGCGGCTATGGCTACACCTTC,CASSLHRGRGYGYTF
14,medium-sized,TRBV6-2/TRBV6-3,TRBJ1-1,.,TGTGCCAGCAGTTACCCTGAATTGAACACTGAAGCTTTCTTT,CASSYPELNTEAFF
12,few,TRBV27,TRBJ2-4,.,TGTGCCAGCAGTCCAGGGGGGTACATTCAGTACTTC,CASSPGGYIQYF
12,few,TRBV5-6,TRBJ2-7,.,TGTGCCAGCAGCTTCCGACAGGACGAGCAGTACTTC,CASSFRQDEQYF
14,.,TRBV7-9,TRBJ2-7,.,TGTGCCAGCAGCTTCGAGGGCACACGTTACGAGCAGTACTTC,CASSFEGTRYEQYF
16,.,TRBV6-1,TRBJ2-2,.,TGTGCCAGCAGTTATCGTCGACGGACGAACACCGGGGAGCTGTTTTTT,CASSYRRRTNTGELFF
11,.,TRBV3-1,TRBJ2-7,.,TGTGCCAGCCGTGGGCCAGACGAGCAGTACTTC,CASRGPDEQYF
14,.,TRBV10-3,TRBJ1-1,.,TGTGCCATCAGTGCAAGTCCGGCGCTCACTGAAGCTTTCTTT,CAISASPALTEAFF
13,.,TRBV7-9,TRBJ1-1,.,TGTGCCAGCGGAAGGGGGGGAAACACTGAAGCTTTCTTT,CASGRGGNTEAFF
15,.,TRBV4-2,TRBJ1-5,.,TGTGCCAGCAGCCAAGCGTGGACTGGCAATCAGCCCCATCATTTT,CASSQAWTGNQPHHF
14,.,TRBV19,TRBJ1-5,.,TGTGCCAGTACCCTGGACGGTAGCAATCAGCCCCAGCATTTT,CASTLDGSNQPQHF
15,few,TRBV28,TRBJ1-4,TRBD1,TGTGCCAGCAGTCGCCCGGCCACGGGACAGTCCGATCTGTTTTTT,CASSRPATGQSDLFF
14,.,TRBV24-1,TRBJ2-1,TRBD2,TGTGCCACCAGTGAGGCTAGCGGACTCAATGAGCAGTTCTTC,CATSEASGLNEQFF